This TCR beta chain was recorded in a study of blood T cell repertoires in COVID-19. As for the study in general: From the United States, Italy and Spain came samples of acute and convalescent COVID-19. PBMCs, B-cell-depleted T cells, or T cells were the source of the cDNA or gDNA that made up the material.

A single count supports this clone. Generated by immunoSEQ multiplex PCR, the TCRdb table keeps only in-frame clones and is missing some. This sample has 70,000 to 85,000 clones, with approximately 89% found just once. Germline V lookup: CDR1 MNHEY, CDR2 SMNVEV (reference sequence). The length of the CDR3 is 14 residues. Trimming took off 7 bases at V and 7 bases at J, with 16 bases between the two ends. The sequenced sample consisted of peripheral blood. The chain couples TRBV27 to TRBJ2-2; D is possibly TRBD1 (6 bases). This receptor was identified in a woman in her sixties with acute or convalescent COVID-19. In DNA, the CDR3 is TGTGCCAGCACAAACAGGGTGTATAGCGGGGAGCTGTTTTTT. Translation gives CASTNRVYSGELFF.